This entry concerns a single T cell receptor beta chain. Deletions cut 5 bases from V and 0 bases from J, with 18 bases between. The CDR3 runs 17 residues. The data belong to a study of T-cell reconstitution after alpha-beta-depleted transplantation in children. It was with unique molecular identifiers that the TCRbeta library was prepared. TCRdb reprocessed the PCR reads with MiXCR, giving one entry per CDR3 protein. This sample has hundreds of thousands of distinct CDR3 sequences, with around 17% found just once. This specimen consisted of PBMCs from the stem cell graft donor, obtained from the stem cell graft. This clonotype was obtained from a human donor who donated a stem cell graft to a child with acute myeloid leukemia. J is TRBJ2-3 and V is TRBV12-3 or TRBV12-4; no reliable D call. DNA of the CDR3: TGTGCCAGCAGTCCCCTCAATAGGCCTTCTAGCACAGATACGCAGTATTTT. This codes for CASSPLNRPSSTDTQYF.